This record covers a single TCR beta chain. Its antigen has not been determined. Nothing much larger sits one base from this clone, and base qualities are not available. The cohort comprised some 680 healthy bone marrow donors. All cohort members were sampled while nominally healthy, although unrecorded immune exposures were likely present. The donor tested CMV seronegative, placing the donor among the 352 seronegative members of the cohort. A peripheral blood sample was provided by each donor, and peripheral blood mononuclear cells were used for TCR beta sequencing. Genomic DNA was extracted from the blood cell samples with the Qiagen DNeasy Blood Extraction Kit. The data derive from a study of cytomegalovirus exposure and HLA in healthy donors (dated 2017 in TCRdb). Context from the whole study: An earlier analysis of some 600 of the donors reported about 300 Gb of sequence data and some 110 million unique TCR beta sequences obtained from some 200 million T cells. An early release that covered fewer than 750 HLA-typed donors contained approximately 300 gigabases of sequencing data and about 84 million unique TCR sequences. Among the roughly 400 genotyped donors, roughly 80% belonged to the genetic ancestry cluster associated with self-reported Caucasian donors. The aim of the study was to test whether cataloging public T cell receptors could identify signatures of past pathogen exposure. The study profiled the T cell repertoires of around 700 subjects by immunosequencing and related them to cytomegalovirus serostatus. Besides the first cohort of around 700 subjects, a separate validation cohort made up of 120 different subjects was used. To predict cytomegalovirus infection status, the study brought together high-throughput TCR immunosequencing, statistical association of individual TCRs with disease status, and machine learning. To study patterns of TCR occurrence, a later analysis re-analyzed previously published TCR beta repertoires from around 660 donors and added high-resolution HLA genotyping. Rather than using new phenotypic data, the later analysis identified candidate immune exposures from TCR beta sequences and from how often those sequences occurred across donors. To decide whether each TCR beta V gene segment behaved as functional or pseudogenic, an earlier analysis of 587 of the donors relied on high-throughput TCR beta sequencing. Alongside the repertoire data, information on donor age, sex, ethnicity and CMV serostatus was compiled. A later genetic analysis used genome-wide SNP genotypes for 398 of the 666 donors, treating that subset as a discovery cohort. All discovery cohort repertoires had been generated using a single sequencing platform. Class I and class II HLA loci were covered by the typing at four-digit resolution. Typing coverage differed by locus: A, B, C, DRB1 and DQB1 were typed in about 620-630 donors, DQA1 in about 550, DPA1 in some 570, and DPB1 in just under 490. Five DR-DQ haplotypes were treated as single units for association and clustering because of strong linkage in the cohort. Among roughly 400 genotyped donors of the cohort, an average of approximately 220,000 unique TCR beta nucleotide sequences was sequenced per donor, of which roughly 18% were non-productive.

CDR3 length: 15 amino acids, cysteine to valine. Only the CDR3 part of the read is kept: 45 bases, read in frame from the first base. CDR1 MGHRA and CDR2 YSYEKL are derived from the germline V gene. V loses 0 bases of germline sequence and J loses 2 bases, and the interval between the two ends is 11 bases. What the study reported, not specific to this receptor: A few of the identified cytomegalovirus-associated TCR beta chains were confirmed in vitro to be specific for cytomegalovirus antigens. Because some donors lacked HLA typing at each locus, the association tests relied only on the typed subset. A later analysis reported that several top co-occurrence clusters appeared linked to parvovirus B19, influenza, CMV and Epstein-Barr virus. The authors suggested that the approach could potentially be extended to other disease states and immunological phenotypes. A further reported finding was that TCR beta sequences accurately predicted the HLA-A and HLA-B alleles for most subjects in the first cohort. The cohort was sequenced for TCR beta chains only, and without alpha or paired-chain data the features that could be detected were limited. Most TCR sequences were seen in very few donors, while some public TCRs were found in many individuals. A group of highly shared sequence variants was considered likely to be a technical artifact of the sequencing pipeline. According to a later genetic analysis, donors in an Asian-associated ancestry cluster had fewer N-insertions in productive TCRs than the roughly 660-donor mean. Immune exposure information for the cohort was limited to CMV serostatus. In a later analysis, HLA-associated TCR beta chains were found to be more clonally expanded and to have lower generation probabilities than equally common non-associated chains. A later analysis found that most CMV-associated TCR beta chains appeared HLA-restricted, with HLA associations seemingly driven largely by CMV exposure. The study listed 164 TCR beta chains as associated with cytomegalovirus. The earlier analysis of 587 of the donors excluded around 17 rarely observed V segments, including chromosome 9 orphons, because counts were too low. In an earlier analysis of 587 of the donors, most TCR beta V segments appeared in productive rearrangements about 90% or about 30% of the time, broadly matching IMGT annotations. Linkage disequilibrium might explain the correlated functional status among segregating V segments, but an unknown experimental factor could not be ruled out. According to a later analysis, TCR association rates differed among HLA loci, with DRB1 alleles showing the most associated TCRs and HLA-C alleles showing the fewest. Strong co-occurrence of HLA alleles, especially DR and DQ, made assigning TCR associations to individual alleles difficult. Cytomegalovirus status was reported to be diagnosed by the classifier with high specificity and sensitivity in both the original and validation cohorts. A later genetic analysis associated a missense DCLRE1C variant with V-gene and J-gene trimming of TCR beta chains, and an independent cohort replicated the association. At a false discovery rate of 0.05, a later analysis linked around 17,000 TCR beta sequences to specific HLA alleles. Some IMGT-functional V segments, including TRBV6-2 and TRBV6-3, could not be told apart with the 87-base-pair reads, so those segments were excluded. Presence/absence analyses assumed roughly uniform sequencing depth across donors, an assumption that may not hold.

The method behind the library was the immunoSEQ multiplex PCR assay. The multiplex PCR relied on a mix of 60 forward primers for TCR Vbeta segments and 13 reverse primers for TCR Jbeta segments. The CDR3 region of rearranged TCR beta genes was amplified from genomic DNA by a multiplex PCR assay. The amplified TCR beta libraries were sequenced on the Illumina HiSeq System as 87-base-pair reads. Under the source paper's analysis protocol: In a later analysis, 70 million to 95 million unique TCR beta chains were counted across the 500 to 850 repertoires, and around 11 million of these chains were shared by at least two donors. Raw reads were error-corrected and collapsed into unique sequences with a nearest-neighbor algorithm that merged closely related sequences to remove PCR and sequencing errors. V, D and J gene segments were assigned by aligning CDR3 sequences to IMGT reference sequences. Each retained sequence needed at least a six-nucleotide match to both a V gene segment and a J gene segment. Rearrangements were called productive when the CDR3 lacked stop codons and stayed in frame with V and J; all others were non-productive. CDR3 was defined according to IMGT convention as the region running from the second conserved V-encoded cysteine to the conserved J-encoded phenylalanine. Sequences without an unambiguous match to a single V gene segment were excluded from the earlier analysis of over 500 of the donors. In an earlier analysis of 587 of the donors, a V segment was called functional when productive rearrangements were above 56.7%, and segregating when the standard deviation between donors exceeded 5%. To diagnose cytomegalovirus status from the catalog of TCR beta chain sequences, a statistical classification framework was built. In a later analysis, TCR nucleotide sequences were compared against IMGT/GENE-DB human TR gene sequences so that V and J genes could be assigned. A later analysis assigned CDR3 sequences and most-parsimonious VDJ recombination scenarios with the TCRdist pipeline. In a later analysis, every TCR beta chain was defined by the combination of its CDR3 amino acid sequence and its V-gene family, and reads without a unique V-gene family were dropped. As a way to deal with suspected cross-contamination and a sequencing artifact, a later analysis dropped nearly 600 nucleotide sequences that were highly shared and had low generation probability. A later analysis calculated a clonal expansion index for each public chain from normalized within-repertoire ranks of inferred template counts. Generation probabilities in a later analysis came from a VDJ recombination model fitted to out-of-frame rearrangements, and those results were checked against IGoR. Hypergeometric tests were used in a later analysis to score TCR-TCR, TCR-HLA and TCR-CMV co-occurrence, with a repertoire-size bias correction applied to the TCR pairs. In a later analysis, false discovery rates were estimated by permuting HLA or CMV assignments 20 times. In a later analysis, co-occurring TCRs were grouped using DBSCAN, with TCRdist sequence similarity added in when clustering inside HLA-allele-positive subsets. For co-occurrence clustering, repertoires with fewer than 30,000 or more than 120,000 public chains were excluded, along with roughly 5 repertoires with anomalous nucleotide sharing. TCRdb took this table from immuneACCESS and kept in-frame rearrangements with V and J called. Such tables lack part of the clones; where checked against another copy, unresolved V genes explain under half of the gap, and the rest is unexplained. The V and J calls and clone size come from that table; D and trimming were worked out from the DNA. Counted in this sample were around 130,000 clones; approximately 82% of them appeared once. The top ten hold roughly 2.5% of the sample.

The sequence links TRBV4-1 to TRBJ2-7, with no D gene named confidently. This clonotype was sampled from a boy aged 2 to 10 in good health and CMV-seronegative. Sequencing used PBMCs. The CDR3 protein sequence reads: CASSQDQALTYEQYV. The bases are TGCGCCAGCAGCCAAGATCAGGCTTTAACCTACGAGCAGTACGTC.